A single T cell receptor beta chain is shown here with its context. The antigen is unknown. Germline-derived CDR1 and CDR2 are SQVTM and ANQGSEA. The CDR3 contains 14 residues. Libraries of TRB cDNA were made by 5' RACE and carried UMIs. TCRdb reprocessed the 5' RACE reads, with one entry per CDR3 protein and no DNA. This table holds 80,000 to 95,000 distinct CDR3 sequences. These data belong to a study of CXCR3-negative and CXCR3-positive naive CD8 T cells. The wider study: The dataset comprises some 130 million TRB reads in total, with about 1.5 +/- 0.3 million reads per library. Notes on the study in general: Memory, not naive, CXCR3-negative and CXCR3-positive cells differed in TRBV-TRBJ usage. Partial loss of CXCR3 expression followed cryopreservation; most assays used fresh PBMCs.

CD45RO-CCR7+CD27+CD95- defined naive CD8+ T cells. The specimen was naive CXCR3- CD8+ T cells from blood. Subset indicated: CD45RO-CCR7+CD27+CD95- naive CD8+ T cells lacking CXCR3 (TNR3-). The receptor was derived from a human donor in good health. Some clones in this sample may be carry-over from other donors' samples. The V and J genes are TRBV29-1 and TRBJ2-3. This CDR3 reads CSVEGYRITDTQYF.